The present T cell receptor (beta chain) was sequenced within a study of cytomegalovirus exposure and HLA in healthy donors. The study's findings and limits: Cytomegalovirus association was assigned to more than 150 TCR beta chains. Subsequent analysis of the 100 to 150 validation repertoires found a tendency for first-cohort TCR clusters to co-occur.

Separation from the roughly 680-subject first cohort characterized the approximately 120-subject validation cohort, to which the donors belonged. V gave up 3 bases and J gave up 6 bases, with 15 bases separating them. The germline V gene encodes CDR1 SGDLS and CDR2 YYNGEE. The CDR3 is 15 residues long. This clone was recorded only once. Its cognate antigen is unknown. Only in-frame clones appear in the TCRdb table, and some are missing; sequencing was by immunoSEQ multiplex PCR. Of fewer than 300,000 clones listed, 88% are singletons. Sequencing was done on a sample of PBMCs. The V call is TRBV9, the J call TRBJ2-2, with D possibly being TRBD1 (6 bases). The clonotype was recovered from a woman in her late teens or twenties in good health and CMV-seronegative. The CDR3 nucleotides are TGTGCCAGCAGCGCAGAAGCAGGGGTCTCCGGGGAGCTGTTTTTT. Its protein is CASSAEAGVSGELFF.